This is a list of T cell receptor beta chains from one sample in a study of OX40 agonist ivuxolimab in advanced cancers. The method was immunoSEQ multiplex PCR; TCRdb's version includes in-frame clones alone and lacks a portion of them. Of some 45,000 clones in the sample, approximately 88% were seen once. The source material was CD4+ or CD8+ T cells sorted from blood, sampled in a trial of the OX40 agonist ivuxolimab. The receptors were sampled from an adult with an advanced solid tumor such as melanoma, head and neck, liver or kidney cancer. CDR3s include the opening cysteine and the closing phenylalanine or tryptophan. The D gene is left open where the match is weak. Size values are once, few and many counts, or a class for expanded clones, and some rows have none.

v_gene	abundance	d_gene	j_gene	CDR3aa	CDR3nt
TRBV27	-	TRBD1	TRBJ2-2	CASKFGTGANTGELFF	TGTGCCAGCAAGTTCGGGACAGGGGCGAACACCGGGGAGCTGTTTTTT
TRBV19	-	TRBD2	TRBJ2-1	CASSNAPGLAVDNEQFF	TGTGCCAGTAGTAACGCCCCCGGGCTAGCGGTAGACAATGAGCAGTTCTTC
TRBV2	-	TRBD1	TRBJ2-3	CASRNIPGQSLWSTDTQYF	TGTGCCAGCAGGAACATACCGGGACAGTCCTTGTGGAGCACAGATACGCAGTATTTT
TRBV15	-	-	TRBJ2-7	CATSRGDASSYEQYF	TGTGCCACCAGCAGGGGAGACGCGAGCTCCTACGAGCAGTACTTC
TRBV9	-	-	TRBJ1-1	CASSVGGTAEAFF	TGTGCCAGCAGCGTAGGGGGGACTGCTGAAGCTTTCTTT
TRBV4-1	few	TRBD1	TRBJ1-2	CASSTDRASPGYTF	TGCGCCAGCAGTACCGACAGGGCATCCCCTGGCTACACCTTC
TRBV27	-	-	TRBJ2-3	CASSHSTDTQYF	TGTGCCAGCAGTCACAGCACAGATACGCAGTATTTT
TRBV7-2	-	-	TRBJ2-1	CASSLATAYPNYNEQFF	TGTGCCAGCAGCTTAGCCACAGCTTATCCCAACTACAATGAGCAGTTCTTC
TRBV27	-	-	TRBJ2-7	CASWGAGRGYEQYF	TGTGCCAGTTGGGGGGCAGGGAGAGGTTACGAGCAGTACTTC
TRBV9	-	-	TRBJ1-3	CASSPRGGTQSSGNTIYF	TGTGCCAGCAGCCCTCGGGGTGGGACACAGAGCTCTGGAAACACCATATATTTT
TRBV5-4	-	-	TRBJ2-7	CASSLRGAGGSYEQYF	TGTGCCAGCAGCCTCCGGGGGGCAGGGGGCAGTTACGAGCAGTACTTC
TRBV7-9	-	TRBD2	TRBJ2-5	CASSRPSGPYQETQYF	TGTGCCAGCAGTCGGCCTAGCGGGCCCTACCAAGAGACCCAGTACTTC
TRBV6-5	-	-	TRBJ1-2	CASTTGPGYGYTF	TGTGCCAGCACAACAGGGCCAGGCTATGGCTACACCTTC
TRBV28	once	TRBD2	TRBJ2-1	CASSLGTSERNEQFF	TGTGCCAGCAGTTTAGGGACTAGCGAGAGAAATGAGCAGTTCTTC
TRBV6-5	-	-	TRBJ2-7	CASSFRELYEQYF	TGTGCCAGCAGTTTCAGGGAATTATACGAGCAGTACTTC
TRBV6-6	-	-	TRBJ1-1	CASSYSGLNTEAFF	TGTGCCAGCAGTTACTCAGGACTGAACACTGAAGCTTTCTTT
TRBV7-9	once	-	TRBJ1-4	CASSLDYKLFF	TGTGCCAGCAGCTTAGATTATAAACTGTTTTTT
TRBV4-1	once	-	TRBJ2-7	CASSQNYEQYF	TGCGCCAGCAGCCAAAACTACGAGCAGTACTTC
TRBV27	few	-	TRBJ2-1	CASCLGAGNEQFF	TGTGCCAGCTGCCTGGGGGCAGGCAATGAGCAGTTCTTC
TRBV14	-	-	TRBJ1-2	CASSPGKNYGYTF	TGTGCCAGCAGTCCAGGGAAGAACTATGGCTACACCTTC
TRBV19	-	-	TRBJ2-5	CASSLDTEETQYF	TGTGCCAGTAGTTTGGACACTGAAGAGACCCAGTACTTC
TRBV5-4	-	TRBD2	TRBJ2-5	CASSLGGLAGTQETQYF	TGTGCCAGCAGCTTGGGGGGTTTAGCGGGGACGCAAGAGACCCAGTACTTC
TRBV4-2	-	-	TRBJ1-1	CASSPHGTGSETEAFF	TGTGCCAGCAGCCCACACGGGACCGGCTCGGAGACTGAAGCTTTCTTT
TRBV27	-	-	TRBJ2-1	CASGRLSLMFF	TGTGCCAGCGGCCGACTCTCATTGATGTTCTTC